A selection of T cell receptor beta chains follows, all from one sample in a study of naive and memory T cell subsets. TCRdb re-derived calls from the UMI-ligation and nested PCR reads in MiXCR, one entry per CDR3 protein. Found here are 130,000 to 150,000 distinct CDR3 sequences, about a sixth of them singletons; the top ten hold around 0.14%. Sequencing used naive CD4+ T cells from blood. These receptors all stem from a human donor in good health. CDR3s include the opening cysteine and the closing phenylalanine or tryptophan.

13 | TRBJ2-1 | TRBV7-3 | CASSLTVWDEQFF
15 | TRBJ2-3 | TRBV7-7 | CASSPRGGSTDTQYF
13 | TRBJ2-7 | TRBV10-3 | CAISRQRDYEQYF
15 | TRBJ1-1 | TRBV7-9 | CASSPTDRGGTEAFF
15 | TRBJ2-3 | TRBV4-1 | CASSRQAGFTDTQYF
17 | TRBJ2-1 | TRBV4-1 | CASSQPMRGQAGNEQFF
16 | TRBJ2-7 | TRBV28 | CASSLLAGGRAYEQYF
18 | TRBJ2-2 | TRBV12-3/TRBV12-4 | CASSPRVSGSLGTGELFF
11 | TRBJ1-1 | TRBV18 | CASSPGTWAFF
17 | TRBJ2-3 | TRBV3-1 | CASSPPGLAASTDTQYF
12 | TRBJ1-4 | TRBV28 | CASEGGNEKLFF
14 | TRBJ2-2 | TRBV5-6 | CASSLAKSTGELFF
13 | TRBJ1-1 | TRBV7-7 | CASSLRRDSEAFF
14 | TRBJ2-2 | TRBV5-1 | CASSRGRGTGELFF
15 | TRBJ2-7 | TRBV7-9 | CASSSFDRGLYEQYF
12 | TRBJ2-7 | TRBV7-9 | CASSLVSYEQYF